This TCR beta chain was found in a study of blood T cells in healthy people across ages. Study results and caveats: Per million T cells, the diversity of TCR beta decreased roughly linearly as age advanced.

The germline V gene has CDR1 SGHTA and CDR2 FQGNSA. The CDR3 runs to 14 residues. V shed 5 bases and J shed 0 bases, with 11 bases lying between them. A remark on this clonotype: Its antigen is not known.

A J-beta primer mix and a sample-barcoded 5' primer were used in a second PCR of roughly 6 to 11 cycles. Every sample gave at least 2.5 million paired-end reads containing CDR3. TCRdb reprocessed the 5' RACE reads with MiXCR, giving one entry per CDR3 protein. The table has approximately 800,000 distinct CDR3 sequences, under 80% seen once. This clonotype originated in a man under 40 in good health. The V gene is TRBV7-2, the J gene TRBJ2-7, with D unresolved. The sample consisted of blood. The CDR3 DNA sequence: TGTGCCAGCAGCCCTCCCCGTCTCTCCTACGAGCAGTACTTC. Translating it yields CASSPPRLSYEQYF.